This T cell receptor beta chain was sequenced in a study of T cell repertoires in aging, cancer and after chemotherapy. Multiplex touch-down PCR with TRB-A/B primers amplified rearranged V-D-J TRB sequences. TCRdb reprocessed the multiplex PCR reads via MiXCR and lists one record per CDR3 protein. This table has about 9,800 distinct CDR3 sequences, less than 45% appearing once. TCR beta rearrangements were amplified from peripheral blood genomic DNA. Unmatched junction bases numbered 1, after V lost 6 bases and J lost 0 bases. This CDR3 is built from 14 residues. In its sample, this clonotype was seen once.

Sequencing used blood. This rearrangement joins TRBV12-3 or TRBV12-4 to TRBJ2-3, with 9 bases matching TRBD1. The sequence was collected from a human donor in good health. The CDR3 sequence: CASSDRGSTDTQYF. In nucleotides, the CDR3 is TGTGCCAGCAGCGACAGGGGGAGCACAGATACGCAGTATTTT.